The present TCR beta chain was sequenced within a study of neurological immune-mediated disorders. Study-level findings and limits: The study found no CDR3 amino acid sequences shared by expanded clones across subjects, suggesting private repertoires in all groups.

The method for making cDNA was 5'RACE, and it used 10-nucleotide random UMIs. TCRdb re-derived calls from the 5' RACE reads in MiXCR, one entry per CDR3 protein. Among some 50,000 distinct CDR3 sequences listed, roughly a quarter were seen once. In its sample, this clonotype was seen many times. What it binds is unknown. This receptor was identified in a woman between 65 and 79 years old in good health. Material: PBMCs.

CDR3 residues: CASSSTGMGNQPQHF. CDR3 DNA sequence: TGTGCCAGCAGTTCAACAGGGATGGGCAATCAGCCCCAGCATTTT. This chain links TRBV28 with TRBJ1-5; TRBD1 might be the D (6 bases). The V end lost 4 bases, the J end lost 2 bases, and 12 bases lay between the germline ends. CDR3 length equals 15 residues. Germline assignment: CDR1 MDHEN and CDR2 SYDVKM.